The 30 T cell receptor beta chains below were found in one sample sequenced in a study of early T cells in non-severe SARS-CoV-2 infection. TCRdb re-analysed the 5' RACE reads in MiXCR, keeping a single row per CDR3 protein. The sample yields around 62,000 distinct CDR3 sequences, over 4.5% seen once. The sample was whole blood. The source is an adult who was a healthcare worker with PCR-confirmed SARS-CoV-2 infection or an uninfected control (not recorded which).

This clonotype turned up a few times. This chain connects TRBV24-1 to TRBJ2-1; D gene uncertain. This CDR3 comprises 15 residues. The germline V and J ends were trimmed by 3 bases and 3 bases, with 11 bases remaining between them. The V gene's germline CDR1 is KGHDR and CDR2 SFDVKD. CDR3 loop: CATSDRATLYNEQFF. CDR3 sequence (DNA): TGTGCCACCAGTGATAGGGCTACCCTCTACAATGAGCAGTTCTTC.

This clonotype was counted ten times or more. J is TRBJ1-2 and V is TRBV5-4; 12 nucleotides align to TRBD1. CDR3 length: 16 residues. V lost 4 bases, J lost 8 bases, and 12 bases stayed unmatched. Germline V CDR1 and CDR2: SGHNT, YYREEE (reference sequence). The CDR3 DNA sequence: TGTGCCAGCAGCCCGGGACAGGGGGCGAGAGTGAACGGCTACACCTTC. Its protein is CASSPGQGARVNGYTF.

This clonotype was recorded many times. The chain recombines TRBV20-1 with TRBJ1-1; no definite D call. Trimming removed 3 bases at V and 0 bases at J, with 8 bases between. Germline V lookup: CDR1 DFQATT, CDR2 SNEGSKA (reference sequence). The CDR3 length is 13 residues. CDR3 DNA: TGCAGTGCTAGCCCCAACCTGAACACTGAAGCTTTCTTT. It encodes CSASPNLNTEAFF.

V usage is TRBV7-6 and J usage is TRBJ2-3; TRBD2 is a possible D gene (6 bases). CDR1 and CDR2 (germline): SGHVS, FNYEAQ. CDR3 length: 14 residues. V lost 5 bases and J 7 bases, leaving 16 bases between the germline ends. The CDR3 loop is CASSPRGGSNTQYF. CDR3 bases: TGTGCCAGCAGCCCCCGGGGAGGCTCTAATACGCAGTATTTT.

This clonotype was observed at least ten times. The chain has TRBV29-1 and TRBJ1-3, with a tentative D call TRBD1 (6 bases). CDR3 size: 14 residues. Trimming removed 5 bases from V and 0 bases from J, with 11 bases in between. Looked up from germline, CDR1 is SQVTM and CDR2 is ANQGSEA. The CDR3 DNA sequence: TGCAGCGTTCGAACAGGGAACTCTGGAAACACCATATATTTT. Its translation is CSVRTGNSGNTIYF.

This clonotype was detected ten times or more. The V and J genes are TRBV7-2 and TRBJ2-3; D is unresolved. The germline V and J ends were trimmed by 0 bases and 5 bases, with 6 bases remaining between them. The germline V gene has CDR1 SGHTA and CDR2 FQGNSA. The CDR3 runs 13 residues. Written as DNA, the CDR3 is TGTGCCAGCAGCTTAGCGCTGAGAGATACGCAGTATTTT. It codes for CASSLALRDTQYF.

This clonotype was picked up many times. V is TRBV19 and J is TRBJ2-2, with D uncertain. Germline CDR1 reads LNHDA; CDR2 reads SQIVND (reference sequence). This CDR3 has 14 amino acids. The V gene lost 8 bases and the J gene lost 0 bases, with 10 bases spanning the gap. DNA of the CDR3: TGTGCCAGTTTGGGCCGATCGAACACCGGGGAGCTGTTTTTT. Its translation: CASLGRSNTGELFF.

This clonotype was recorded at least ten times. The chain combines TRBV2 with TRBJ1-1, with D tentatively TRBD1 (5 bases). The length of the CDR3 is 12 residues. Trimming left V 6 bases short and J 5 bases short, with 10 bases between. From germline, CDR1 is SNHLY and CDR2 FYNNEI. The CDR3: CASRQGGTEAFF. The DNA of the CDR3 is TGTGCCAGCAGGCAGGGAGGAACTGAAGCTTTCTTT.

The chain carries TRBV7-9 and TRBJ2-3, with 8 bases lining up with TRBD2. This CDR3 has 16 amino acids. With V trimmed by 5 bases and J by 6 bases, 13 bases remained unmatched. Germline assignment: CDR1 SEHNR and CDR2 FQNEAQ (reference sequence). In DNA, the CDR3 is TGTGCCAGCAGCCCCCCGAACGGGAGGGCCGTGGATACGCAGTATTTT. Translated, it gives CASSPPNGRAVDTQYF.

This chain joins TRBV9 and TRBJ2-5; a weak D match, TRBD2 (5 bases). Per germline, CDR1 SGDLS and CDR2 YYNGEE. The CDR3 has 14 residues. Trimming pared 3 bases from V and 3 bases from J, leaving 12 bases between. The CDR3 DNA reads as TGTGCCAGCAGCGCCCAGGACTGGGAAGAGACCCAGTACTTC. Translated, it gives CASSAQDWEETQYF. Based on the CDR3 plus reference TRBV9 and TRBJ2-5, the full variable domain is DSGVTQTPKHLITATGQRVTLRCSPRSGDLSVYWYQQSLDQGLQFLIQYYNGEERAKGNILERFSAQQFPDLHSELNLSSLELGDSALYFCASSAQDWEETQYFGPGTRLLVL.

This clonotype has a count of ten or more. The CDR3 nucleotides read TGCGCCAGCAGCTGGGGACAGGGGGAGCAGTACTTC. It is translated as CASSWGQGEQYF. J is TRBJ2-7 and V is TRBV5-1; 10 bases are a match to TRBD1. This CDR3 spans 12 amino acids. The junction had 1 base not matched to a gene; V was cut back by 3 bases and J by 7 bases. CDR1 SGHRS and CDR2 YFSETQ come from the germline V gene.

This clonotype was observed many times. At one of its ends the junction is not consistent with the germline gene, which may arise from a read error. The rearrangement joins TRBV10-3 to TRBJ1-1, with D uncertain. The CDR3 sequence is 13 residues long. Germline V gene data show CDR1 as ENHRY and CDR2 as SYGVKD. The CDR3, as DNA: TGTGCCATCAGTGAGCCCGAATCCACCCGACAACATTTT. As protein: CAISEPESTRQHF.

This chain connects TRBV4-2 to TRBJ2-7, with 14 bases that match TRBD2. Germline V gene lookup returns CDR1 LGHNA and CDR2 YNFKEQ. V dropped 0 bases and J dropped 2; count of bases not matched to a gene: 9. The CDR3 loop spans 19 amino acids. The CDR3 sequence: CASSQDRGTSGSHAYEQYF. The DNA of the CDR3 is TGTGCCAGCAGCCAAGATCGCGGGACTAGCGGGAGCCATGCCTACGAGCAGTACTTC.

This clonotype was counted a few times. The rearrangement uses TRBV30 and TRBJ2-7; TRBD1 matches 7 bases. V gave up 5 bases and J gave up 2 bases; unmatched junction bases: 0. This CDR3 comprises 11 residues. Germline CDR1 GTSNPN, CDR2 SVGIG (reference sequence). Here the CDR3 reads CAWQGAYEQYF. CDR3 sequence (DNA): TGTGCCTGGCAGGGGGCCTACGAGCAGTACTTC.

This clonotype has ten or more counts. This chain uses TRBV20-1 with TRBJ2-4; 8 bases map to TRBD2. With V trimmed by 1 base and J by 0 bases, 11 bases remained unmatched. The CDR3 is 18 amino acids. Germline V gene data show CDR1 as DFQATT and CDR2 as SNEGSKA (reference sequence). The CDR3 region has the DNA TGCAGTGCTAGAGTGGCTAGCGGGCGCCCCTTAGCCAAAAACATTCAGTACTTC. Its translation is CSARVASGRPLAKNIQYF.

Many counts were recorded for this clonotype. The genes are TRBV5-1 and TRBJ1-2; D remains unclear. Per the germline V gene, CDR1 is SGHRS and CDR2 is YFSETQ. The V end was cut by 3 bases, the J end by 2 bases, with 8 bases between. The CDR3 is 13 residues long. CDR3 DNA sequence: TGCGCCAGCAGCTCTACCCAGAACTATGGCTACACCTTC. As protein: CASSSTQNYGYTF.

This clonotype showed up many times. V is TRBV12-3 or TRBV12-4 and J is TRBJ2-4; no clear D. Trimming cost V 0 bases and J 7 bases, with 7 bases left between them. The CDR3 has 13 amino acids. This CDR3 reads CASSLARSNIQYF. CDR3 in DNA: TGTGCCAGCAGTTTAGCTCGAAGCAACATTCAGTACTTC.

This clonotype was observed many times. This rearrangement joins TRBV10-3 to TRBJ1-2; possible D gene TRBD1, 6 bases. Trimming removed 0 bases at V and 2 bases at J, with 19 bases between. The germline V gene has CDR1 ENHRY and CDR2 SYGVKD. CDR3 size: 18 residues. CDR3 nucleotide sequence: TGTGCCATCAGTGAGTCGATCGGTAACAGGGATTTCAACTATGGCTACACCTTC. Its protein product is CAISESIGNRDFNYGYTF.

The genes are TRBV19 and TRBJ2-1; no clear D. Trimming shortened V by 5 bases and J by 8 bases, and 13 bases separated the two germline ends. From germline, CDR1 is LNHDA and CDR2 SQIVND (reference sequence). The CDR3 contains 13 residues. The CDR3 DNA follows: TGTGCCAGTAGTTTTCCTCCCCGAGATGAGCAGTTCTTC. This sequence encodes CASSFPPRDEQFF.

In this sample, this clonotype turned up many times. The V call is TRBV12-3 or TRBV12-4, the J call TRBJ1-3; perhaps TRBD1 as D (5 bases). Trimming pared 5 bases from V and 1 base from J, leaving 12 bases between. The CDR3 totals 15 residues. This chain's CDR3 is CASSPQGESGNTIYF. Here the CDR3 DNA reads TGTGCCAGCAGTCCCCAAGGGGAATCTGGAAACACCATATATTTT.

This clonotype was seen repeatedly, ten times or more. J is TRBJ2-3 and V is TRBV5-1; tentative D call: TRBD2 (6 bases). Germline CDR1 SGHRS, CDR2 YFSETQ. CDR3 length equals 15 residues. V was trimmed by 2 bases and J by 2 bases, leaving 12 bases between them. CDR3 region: CASSFGGVDTDTQYF. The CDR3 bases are TGCGCCAGCAGCTTCGGAGGGGTAGACACAGATACGCAGTATTTT.

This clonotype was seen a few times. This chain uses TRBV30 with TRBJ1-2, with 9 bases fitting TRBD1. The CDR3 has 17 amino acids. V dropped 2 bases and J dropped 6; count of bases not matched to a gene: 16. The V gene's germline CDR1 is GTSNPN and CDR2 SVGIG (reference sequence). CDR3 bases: TGTGCCTGGAGTTGGGGTCGGTCGGGGACAGGGACCGATGGCTACACCTTC. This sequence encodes CAWSWGRSGTGTDGYTF.

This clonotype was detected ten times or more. The DNA of the CDR3 is TGCAGTGCCGACCGAGGGGGCGGCTACGAGCAGTACTTC. Protein product: CSADRGGGYEQYF. The chain has TRBV20-1 and TRBJ2-7; TRBD1 matches at 7 bases. CDR1 and CDR2 from the germline V gene are DFQATT and SNEGSKA (reference sequence). The J segment lost 3 bases and the V segment lost 6 bases, leaving 8 bases of the junction unmatched. This CDR3 comprises 13 residues.

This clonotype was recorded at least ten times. This CDR3 is CASSPGGPAYSNQPQHF. CDR3 nucleotide sequence: TGTGCCAGTAGCCCCGGCGGCCCAGCTTATAGCAATCAGCCCCAGCATTTT. This chain joins TRBV19 and TRBJ1-5; D uncertain. This CDR3 is built from 17 residues. CDR1 and CDR2 (germline): LNHDA, SQIVND (reference sequence). The V end lost 6 bases, the J end lost 0 bases, and 18 bases lay between the germline ends.

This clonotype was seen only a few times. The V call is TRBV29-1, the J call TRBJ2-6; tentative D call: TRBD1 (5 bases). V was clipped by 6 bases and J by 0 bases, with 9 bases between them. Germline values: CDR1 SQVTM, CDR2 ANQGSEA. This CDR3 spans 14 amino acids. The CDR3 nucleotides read TGCAGCGTCGACAGTGCCTCTGGGGCCAACGTCCTGACTTTC. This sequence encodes CSVDSASGANVLTF.

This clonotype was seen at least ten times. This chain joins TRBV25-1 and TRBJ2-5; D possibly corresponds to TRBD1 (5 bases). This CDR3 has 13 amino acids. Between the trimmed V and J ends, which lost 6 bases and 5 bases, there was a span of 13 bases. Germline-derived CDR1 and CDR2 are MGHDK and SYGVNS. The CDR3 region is CASSPQGPETQYF. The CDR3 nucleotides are TGTGCCAGCAGCCCCCAGGGTCCCGAGACCCAGTACTTC.

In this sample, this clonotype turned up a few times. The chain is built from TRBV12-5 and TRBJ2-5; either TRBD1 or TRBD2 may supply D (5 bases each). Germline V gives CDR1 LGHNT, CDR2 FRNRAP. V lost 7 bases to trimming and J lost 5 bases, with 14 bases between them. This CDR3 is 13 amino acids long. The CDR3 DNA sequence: TGTGCTAGTGCCCCCGGGGACCGGGAGACCCAGTACTTC. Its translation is CASAPGDRETQYF.

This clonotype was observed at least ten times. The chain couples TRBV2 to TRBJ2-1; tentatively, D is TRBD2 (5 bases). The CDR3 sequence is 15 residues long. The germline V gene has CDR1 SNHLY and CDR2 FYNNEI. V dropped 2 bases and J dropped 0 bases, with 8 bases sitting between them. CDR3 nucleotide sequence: TGTGCCAGCAGTGAATCGGGGAGCTCCTACAATGAGCAGTTCTTC. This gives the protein CASSESGSSYNEQFF.

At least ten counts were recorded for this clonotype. The CDR3 DNA follows: TGTGCCACCATAGCACAGGGAAGCACAGATACGCAGTATTTT. It is translated as CATIAQGSTDTQYF. V gene TRBV10-3 combines with J gene TRBJ2-3; the D gene is possibly TRBD1 (6 bases). The CDR3 totals 14 residues. V lost 10 bases, J lost 0 bases, and 14 bases lay in between. Germline CDR1 reads ENHRY; CDR2 reads SYGVKD.

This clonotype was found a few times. The CDR3 reads CSAPLQGASGELFF. The DNA for the CDR3 is TGCAGTGCTCCTCTACAGGGGGCCTCCGGGGAGCTGTTTTTT. The V gene is TRBV20-1, the J gene TRBJ2-2; the match to TRBD1 covers 9 bases. J was trimmed by 6 bases and V by 5 bases; bases with no gene match: 7. This CDR3 region has 14 residues. The germline gives CDR1 DFQATT, CDR2 SNEGSKA (reference sequence).